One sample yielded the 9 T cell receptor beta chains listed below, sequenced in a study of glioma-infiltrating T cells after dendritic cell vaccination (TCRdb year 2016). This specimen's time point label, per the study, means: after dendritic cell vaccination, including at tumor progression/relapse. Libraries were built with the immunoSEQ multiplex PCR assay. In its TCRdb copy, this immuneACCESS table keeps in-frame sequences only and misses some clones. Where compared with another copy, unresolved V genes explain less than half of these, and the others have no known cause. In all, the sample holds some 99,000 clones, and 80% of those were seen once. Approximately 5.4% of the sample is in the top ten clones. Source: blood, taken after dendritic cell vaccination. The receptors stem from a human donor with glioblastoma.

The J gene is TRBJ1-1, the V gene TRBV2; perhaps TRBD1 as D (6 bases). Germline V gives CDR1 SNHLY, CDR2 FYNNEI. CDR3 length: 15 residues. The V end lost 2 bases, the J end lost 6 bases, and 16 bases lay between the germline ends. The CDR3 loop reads CASSEQGLFQAEAFF. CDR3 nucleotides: TGTGCCAGCAGTGAACAGGGGTTGTTCCAAGCTGAAGCTTTCTTT. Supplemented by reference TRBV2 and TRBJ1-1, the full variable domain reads EPEVTQTPSHQVTQMGQEVILRCVPISNHLYFYWYRQILGQKVEFLVSFYNNEISEKSEIFDDQFSVERPDGSNFTLKIRSTKLEDSAMYFCASSEQGLFQAEAFFGQGTRLTVV.

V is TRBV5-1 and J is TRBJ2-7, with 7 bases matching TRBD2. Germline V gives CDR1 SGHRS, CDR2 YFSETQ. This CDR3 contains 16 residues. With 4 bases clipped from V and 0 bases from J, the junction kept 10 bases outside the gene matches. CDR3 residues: CASSPLPGGFSYEQYF. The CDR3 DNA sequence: TGCGCCAGCAGCCCGCTCCCCGGGGGGTTCTCCTACGAGCAGTACTTC.

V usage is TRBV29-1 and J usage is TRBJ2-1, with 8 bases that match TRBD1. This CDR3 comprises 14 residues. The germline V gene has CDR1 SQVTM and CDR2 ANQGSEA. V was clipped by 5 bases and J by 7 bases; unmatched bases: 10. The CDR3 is CSVRQGTTGNEQFF. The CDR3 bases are TGCAGCGTTCGACAGGGGACCACGGGGAATGAGCAGTTCTTC.

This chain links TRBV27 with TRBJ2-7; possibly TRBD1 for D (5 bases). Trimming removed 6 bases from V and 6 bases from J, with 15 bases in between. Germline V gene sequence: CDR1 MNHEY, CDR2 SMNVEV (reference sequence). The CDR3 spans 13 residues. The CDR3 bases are TGTGCCAGCAGGCCAGGGTTTTTAGGCGAGCAGTACTTC. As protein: CASRPGFLGEQYF.

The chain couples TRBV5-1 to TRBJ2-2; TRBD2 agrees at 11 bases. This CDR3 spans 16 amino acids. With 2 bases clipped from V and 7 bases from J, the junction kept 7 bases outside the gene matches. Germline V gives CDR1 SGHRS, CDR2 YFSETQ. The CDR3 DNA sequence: TGCGCCAGCAGCTTCGGACTAGCGGGTGAGAACGGGGAGCTGTTTTTT. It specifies CASSFGLAGENGELFF.

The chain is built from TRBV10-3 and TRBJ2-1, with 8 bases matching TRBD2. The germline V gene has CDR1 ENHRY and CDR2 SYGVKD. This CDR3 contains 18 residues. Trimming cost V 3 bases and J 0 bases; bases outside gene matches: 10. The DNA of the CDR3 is TGTGCCATCAGTGAAAGCGGTGAGGGGACTAGCTCCTACAATGAGCAGTTCTTC. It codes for CAISESGEGTSSYNEQFF.

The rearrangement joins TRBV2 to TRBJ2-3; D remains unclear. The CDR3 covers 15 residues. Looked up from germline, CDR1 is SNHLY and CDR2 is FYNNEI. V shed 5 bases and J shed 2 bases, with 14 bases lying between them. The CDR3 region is CASSSIILSTDTQYF. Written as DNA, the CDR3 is TGTGCCAGCAGTAGCATCATACTGTCCACAGATACGCAGTATTTT.

The CDR3 DNA is TGTGCCAGCAGTGCGAGTGCCTATAATTCACCCCTCCACTTT. Its translation is CASSASAYNSPLHF. The V and J genes are TRBV6-1 and TRBJ1-6; the D is unclear. There are 14 residues in the CDR3. V lost 4 bases and J lost 2, with 6 bases in between. Germline V gene data show CDR1 as MNHNS and CDR2 as SASEGT.

CDR3 sequence reads: CASSEEGGYGYTF. In DNA, the CDR3 is TGTGCCAGCAGTGAGGAAGGGGGCTATGGCTACACCTTC. The chain employs TRBV2 and TRBJ1-2; TRBD1 is a possible D gene (6 bases). Trimming took off 3 bases at V and 4 bases at J, with 9 bases between the two ends. This CDR3 is built from 13 residues. The germline gives CDR1 SNHLY, CDR2 FYNNEI.